The 25 T cell receptor beta chains below come from one sample, sequenced in a study of cytomegalovirus exposure and HLA in healthy donors. Primers: 60 Vbeta forward and 13 Jbeta reverse. Here immunoSEQ multiplex PCR was the method, and the copy in TCRdb shows in-frame clones only, minus some. The sample consists of 200,000 or so clones, roughly 81% of them appearing once. The sample was PBMCs. The source of these receptors is a woman aged 25 to 39 in good health and CMV-seropositive.

The chain couples TRBV5-4 to TRBJ1-2; perhaps TRBD1 as D (5 bases). The CDR3 has 13 residues. Trimming cost V 0 bases and J 7 bases, with 10 bases left between them. Germline lookup yields CDR1 SGHNT and CDR2 YYREEE (reference sequence). CDR3 nucleotide sequence: TGTGCCAGCAGCTTGGCGGGGGAGGGTGGCTACACCTTC. Translating it yields CASSLAGEGGYTF.

This clone was observed once. V gene TRBV5-1 combines with J gene TRBJ2-7, with 9 bases aligning to TRBD1. The CDR3 sequence is 15 residues long. CDR1 and CDR2 from the germline V gene are SGHRS and YFSETQ. After removal of 4 bases from V and 3 bases from J, the junction contained 8 bases not matched to a gene. DNA for the CDR3: TGCGCCAGCAGCATGACCGGGACAGGGTTCTACGAGCAGTACTTC. This gives the protein CASSMTGTGFYEQYF.

The V call is TRBV13, the J call TRBJ1-6; 7 bases align to TRBD1. V gave up 4 bases and J gave up 6 bases; unmatched junction bases: 12. The V gene's germline CDR1 is PRHDT and CDR2 FYEKMQ (reference sequence). The CDR3 length is 17 residues. Here the CDR3 DNA reads TGTGCCAGCAGCTACCACGACAGGGTCCTGGGTAATTCACCCCTCCACTTT. Translation gives CASSYHDRVLGNSPLHF.

V gene TRBV28 combines with J gene TRBJ2-1; TRBD1 matches at 8 bases. Germline loops: CDR1 MDHEN, CDR2 SYDVKM. There are 16 residues in the CDR3. V gave up 6 bases and J gave up 0 bases; unmatched junction bases: 7. Here the CDR3 reads CASRYHRGSSYNEQFF. For the CDR3, the DNA is TGTGCCAGCAGATACCACAGGGGGAGCTCCTACAATGAGCAGTTCTTC.

This chain joins TRBV6-6 and TRBJ1-1; 9 nucleotides match TRBD1. This CDR3 is 15 amino acids long. Germline V lookup: CDR1 MNHNY, CDR2 SVGAGI (reference sequence). V dropped 6 bases and J dropped 4; count of bases not matched to a gene: 9. CDR3 loop: CASSPRTGEFTEAFF. The CDR3 DNA reads as TGTGCCAGCAGCCCCCGGACAGGGGAATTCACTGAAGCTTTCTTT.

This clone has a handful of counts. V and J are TRBV5-4 and TRBJ2-7; 11 bases are a match to TRBD2. Trimming took 4 bases from V and 0 from J; bases not matched to a gene: 12. CDR3 size: 18 residues. Germline V gives CDR1 SGHNT, CDR2 YYREEE (reference sequence). CDR3 coding DNA: TGTGCCAGCAGCCGGAGCCTCTCGACTAGCGGGACCTCCTACGAGCAGTACTTC. It encodes CASSRSLSTSGTSYEQYF.

The V and J genes are TRBV30 and TRBJ2-3, with 13 positions matching TRBD2. This CDR3 region has 13 residues. From germline, CDR1 is GTSNPN and CDR2 SVGIG (reference sequence). V gave up 5 bases and J gave up 8 bases; unmatched junction bases: 4. The CDR3 region is CAWDTSGGGTQYF. The CDR3, as DNA: TGTGCCTGGGACACTAGCGGGGGGGGTACGCAGTATTTT.

This chain links TRBV28 with TRBJ1-6; 7 bases fit TRBD1. Germline trimming cut 7 bases from V and 7 bases from J; bases unmatched to any gene: 7. The germline V gene encodes CDR1 MDHEN and CDR2 SYDVKM. The CDR3 is 14 amino acids. The CDR3 sequence is CASIPPGQNSPLHF. CDR3 DNA sequence: TGTGCCAGCATACCACCGGGACAGAATTCACCCCTCCACTTT.

The CDR3 DNA is TGTGCCAGCAGCGTGAGAGGGGGCGCGTACGAGCAGTACTTC. Protein sequence: CASSVRGGAYEQYF. This rearrangement joins TRBV5-6 to TRBJ2-7, with 7 bases identical to TRBD1. The J segment lost 4 bases and the V segment lost 4 bases, leaving 8 bases of the junction unmatched. The germline gives CDR1 SGHDT, CDR2 YYEEEE. The CDR3 extends over 14 amino acids.

This chain connects TRBV10-3 to TRBJ2-1; 9 bases are shared with TRBD1. Germline CDR1 reads ENHRY; CDR2 reads SYGVKD. This CDR3 spans 15 amino acids. V trimming: 3 bases; J trimming: 3 bases; junction bases outside the gene matches: 3. The CDR3 nucleotides are TGTGCCATCAGTGATCGGACAGGGGTCTACAATGAGCAGTTCTTC. Translating it yields CAISDRTGVYNEQFF.

This chain uses TRBV4-1 with TRBJ2-1, with TRBD2 matching 7 bases. Germline trimming cut 5 bases from V and 7 bases from J; bases unmatched to any gene: 11. The CDR3 is 15 amino acids. Germline V gives CDR1 MGHRA, CDR2 YSYEKL. CDR3 nucleotide sequence: TGCGCCAGCAGCAAACTCGCGGGAGTAGGGAATGAGCAGTTCTTC. Its translation is CASSKLAGVGNEQFF.

The genes are TRBV5-1 and TRBJ2-5; 8 bases agree with TRBD1. The germline gives CDR1 SGHRS, CDR2 YFSETQ. The V and J ends lost 0 bases and 4 bases, in that order; junction bases with no gene match: 2. This CDR3 comprises 14 residues. The CDR3 loop is CASSLEDRVETQYF. CDR3 sequence (DNA): TGCGCCAGCAGCTTGGAGGACAGGGTAGAGACCCAGTACTTC.

The chain uses TRBV19 and TRBJ1-5; D might be TRBD1 (6 bases). This CDR3 region has 16 residues. Trimming left V 5 bases short and J 7 bases short, with 21 bases between. Germline V gives CDR1 LNHDA, CDR2 SQIVND (reference sequence). The CDR3: CASSALQGVSGQPQHF. The CDR3, as DNA: TGTGCCAGTAGTGCCCTACAGGGCGTGAGCGGACAGCCCCAGCATTTT.

This clone was seen more than once but under ten times. This chain uses TRBV7-9 with TRBJ1-3, with 8 positions matching TRBD1. J lost 4 bases, V lost 5 bases, and 7 bases had no gene match. This CDR3 comprises 15 residues. The germline gives CDR1 SEHNR, CDR2 FQNEAQ (reference sequence). The CDR3 sequence is CASSPSGTGGNTIYF. In nucleotides, the CDR3 is TGTGCCAGCAGCCCTTCCGGGACAGGCGGAAACACCATATATTTT.

The V gene is TRBV6-6, the J gene TRBJ2-7; 10 nucleotides match TRBD2. Germline CDR1 MNHNY, CDR2 SVGAGI (reference sequence). CDR3 size: 15 residues. V gave up 7 bases and J gave up 2 bases; unmatched junction bases: 8. The DNA for the CDR3 is TGTGCCAGCACCTACCTGAGCGGGAGGGCCTACGAGCAGTACTTC. Translation: CASTYLSGRAYEQYF.

The chain employs TRBV7-2 and TRBJ2-2; 11 nucleotides match TRBD2. The CDR3 consists of 17 residues. Germline V gives CDR1 SGHTA, CDR2 FQGNSA. The V segment lost 5 bases and the J segment 3 bases; nucleotides outside the gene matches: 8. The CDR3 sequence: CASSLRPTSGDTGELFF. CDR3 sequence (DNA): TGTGCCAGCAGCCTTAGGCCGACTAGCGGGGACACCGGGGAGCTGTTTTTT.

This clone showed up just once. This rearrangement joins TRBV5-6 to TRBJ1-4; the D is unclear. V shed 2 bases and J shed 7 bases, with 15 bases lying between them. Germline lookup yields CDR1 SGHDT and CDR2 YYEEEE. The CDR3 runs 15 residues. The CDR3 loop reads CASSFTPRRGEKLFF. The DNA of the CDR3 is TGTGCCAGCAGCTTTACACCTAGGAGAGGTGAAAAACTGTTTTTT.

The chain joins TRBV30 to TRBJ2-5; possible D gene TRBD1, 5 bases. This CDR3 has 13 amino acids. V lost 4 bases, J lost 2 bases, and 11 bases lay in between. Germline assignment: CDR1 GTSNPN and CDR2 SVGIG (reference sequence). The CDR3 nucleotides read TGTGCCTGGACAGTGACAGCACAAGAGACCCAGTACTTC. As protein: CAWTVTAQETQYF.

This sequence joins TRBV18 and TRBJ2-5, with D perhaps TRBD2 (6 bases). Trimming removed 3 bases at V and 5 bases at J, with 13 bases between. The CDR3 sequence is 14 residues long. Germline values: CDR1 KGHSH, CDR2 LQKENI. The CDR3 is CASSPQTRGETQYF. In nucleotides, the CDR3 is TGTGCCAGCTCACCCCAGACCCGGGGGGAGACCCAGTACTTC.

The chain has TRBV7-8 and TRBJ1-4; 9 bases fit TRBD1. V dropped 4 bases and J dropped 7; count of bases not matched to a gene: 7. This CDR3 has 15 residues. The germline V gene has CDR1 SGHVS and CDR2 FQNEAQ. CDR3 in amino acids: CASSWAGQGAEKLFF. As DNA, the CDR3 is TGTGCCAGCAGCTGGGCGGGACAGGGTGCTGAAAAACTGTTTTTT.

In its sample, this clone was seen once. This chain uses TRBV7-2 with TRBJ2-1, with TRBD2 matching 10 bases. V was pared by 5 bases and J by 8 bases, with 9 bases of the junction left unmatched. The CDR3 is made up of 15 amino acids. Germline CDR1 SGHTA, CDR2 FQGNSA. This chain's CDR3 is CASSPAGGPGYEQFF. In nucleotides, the CDR3 is TGTGCCAGCAGCCCAGCGGGGGGGCCTGGCTATGAGCAGTTCTTC.

V and J are TRBV7-2 and TRBJ1-4; 11 bases are a match to TRBD1. V trimming: 5 bases; J trimming: 5 bases; junction bases outside the gene matches: 7. Germline loops: CDR1 SGHTA, CDR2 FQGNSA. CDR3 length equals 16 residues. Here the CDR3 DNA reads TGTGCCAGCAGCATCGCCGGGACAGGGGGGAATGAAAAACTGTTTTTT. It translates to CASSIAGTGGNEKLFF.

J is TRBJ1-5 and V is TRBV15; D might be TRBD1 (6 bases). CDR3 size: 14 residues. V shed 0 bases and J shed 5 bases, with 8 bases lying between them. The germline V gene has CDR1 LNHNV and CDR2 YYDKDF (reference sequence). The CDR3 protein is CATSRDGGHQPQHF. CDR3 coding DNA: TGTGCCACCAGCAGAGATGGGGGCCATCAGCCCCAGCATTTT. The complete variable domain, with remaining parts taken from reference TRBV15 and TRBJ1-5, reads DAMVIQNPRYQVTQFGKPVTLSCSQTLNHNVMYWYQQKSSQAPKLLFHYYDKDFNNEADTPDNFQSRRPNTSFCFLDIRSPGLGDTAMYLCATSRDGGHQPQHFGDGTRLSIL.

This sequence joins TRBV5-6 and TRBJ2-1; 11 positions agree with TRBD2. The germline V gene encodes CDR1 SGHDT and CDR2 YYEEEE. The CDR3 has 16 amino acids. V gave up 5 bases and J gave up 4 bases; unmatched junction bases: 8. Here the CDR3 DNA reads TGTGCCAGCAGGGAGGGACTAGCGGAAACTTACAATGAGCAGTTCTTC. Amino acids: CASREGLAETYNEQFF.

V gene TRBV18 combines with J gene TRBJ1-2, with 7 bases fitting TRBD1. Trimming removed 2 bases from V and 6 bases from J; junction bases left unmatched: 12. This CDR3 has 16 amino acids. CDR1 and CDR2 (germline): KGHSH, LQKENI. The CDR3 protein is CASSPSQGGARDGYTF. For the CDR3, the DNA is TGTGCCAGCTCACCATCCCAGGGGGGCGCGAGGGATGGCTACACCTTC. Looking up the rest from reference TRBV18 and TRBJ1-2 gives the full variable domain: NAGVMQNPRHLVRRRGQEARLRCSPMKGHSHVYWYRQLPEEGLKFMVYLQKENIIDESGMPKERFSAEFPKEGPSILRIQQVVRGDSAAYFCASSPSQGGARDGYTFGSGTRLTVV.